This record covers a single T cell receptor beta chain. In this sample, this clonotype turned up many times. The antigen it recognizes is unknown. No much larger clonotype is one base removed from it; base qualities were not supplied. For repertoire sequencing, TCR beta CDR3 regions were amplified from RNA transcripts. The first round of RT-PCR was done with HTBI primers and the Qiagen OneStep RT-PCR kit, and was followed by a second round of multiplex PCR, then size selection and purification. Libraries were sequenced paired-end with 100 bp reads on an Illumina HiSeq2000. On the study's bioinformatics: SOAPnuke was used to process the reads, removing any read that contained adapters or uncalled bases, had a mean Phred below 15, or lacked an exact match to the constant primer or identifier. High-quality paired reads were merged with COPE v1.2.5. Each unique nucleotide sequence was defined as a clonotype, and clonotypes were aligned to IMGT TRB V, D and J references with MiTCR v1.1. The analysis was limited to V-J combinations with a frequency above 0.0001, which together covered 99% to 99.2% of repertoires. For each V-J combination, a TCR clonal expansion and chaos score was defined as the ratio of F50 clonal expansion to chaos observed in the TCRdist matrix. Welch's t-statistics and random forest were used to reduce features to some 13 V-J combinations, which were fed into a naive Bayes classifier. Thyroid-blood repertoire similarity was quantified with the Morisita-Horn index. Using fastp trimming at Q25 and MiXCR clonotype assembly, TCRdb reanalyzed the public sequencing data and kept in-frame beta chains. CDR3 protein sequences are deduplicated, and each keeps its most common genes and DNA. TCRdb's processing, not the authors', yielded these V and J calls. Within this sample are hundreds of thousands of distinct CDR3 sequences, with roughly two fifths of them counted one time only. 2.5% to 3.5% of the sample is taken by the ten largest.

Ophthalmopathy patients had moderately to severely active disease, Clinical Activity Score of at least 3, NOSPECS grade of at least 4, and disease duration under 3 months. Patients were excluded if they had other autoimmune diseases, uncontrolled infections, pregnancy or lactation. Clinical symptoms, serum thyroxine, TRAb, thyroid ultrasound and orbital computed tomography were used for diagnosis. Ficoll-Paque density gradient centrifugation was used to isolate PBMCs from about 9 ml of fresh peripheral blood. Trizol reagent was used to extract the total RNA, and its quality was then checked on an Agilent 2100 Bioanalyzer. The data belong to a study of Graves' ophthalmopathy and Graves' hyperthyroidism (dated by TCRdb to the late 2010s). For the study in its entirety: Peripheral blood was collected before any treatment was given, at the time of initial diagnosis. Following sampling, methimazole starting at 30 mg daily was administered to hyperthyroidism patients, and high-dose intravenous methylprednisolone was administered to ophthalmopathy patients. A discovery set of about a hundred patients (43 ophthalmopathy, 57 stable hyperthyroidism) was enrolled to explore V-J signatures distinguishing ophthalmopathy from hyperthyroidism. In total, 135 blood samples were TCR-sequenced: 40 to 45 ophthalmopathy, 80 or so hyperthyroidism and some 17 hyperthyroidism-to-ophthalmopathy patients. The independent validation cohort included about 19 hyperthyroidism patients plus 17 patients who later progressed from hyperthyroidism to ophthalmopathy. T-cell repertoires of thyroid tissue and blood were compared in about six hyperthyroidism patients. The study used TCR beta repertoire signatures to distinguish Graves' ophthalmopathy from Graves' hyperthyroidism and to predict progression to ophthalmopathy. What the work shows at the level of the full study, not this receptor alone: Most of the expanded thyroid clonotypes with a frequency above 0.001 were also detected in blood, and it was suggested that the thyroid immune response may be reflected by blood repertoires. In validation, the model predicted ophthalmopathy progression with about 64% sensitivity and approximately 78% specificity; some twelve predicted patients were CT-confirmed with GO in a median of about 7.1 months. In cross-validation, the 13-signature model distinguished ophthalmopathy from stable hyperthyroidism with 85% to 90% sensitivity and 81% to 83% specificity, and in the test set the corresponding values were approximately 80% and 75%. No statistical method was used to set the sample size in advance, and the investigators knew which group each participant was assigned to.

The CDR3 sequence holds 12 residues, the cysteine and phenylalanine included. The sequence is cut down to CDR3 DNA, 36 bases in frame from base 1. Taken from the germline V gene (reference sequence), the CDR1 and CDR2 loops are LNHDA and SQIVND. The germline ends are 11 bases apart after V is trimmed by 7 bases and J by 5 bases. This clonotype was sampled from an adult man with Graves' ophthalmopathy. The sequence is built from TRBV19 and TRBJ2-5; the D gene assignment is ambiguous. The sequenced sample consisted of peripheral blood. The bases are TGTGCCAGTAAATCCCCTGTGGAGACCCAGTACTTC. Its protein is CASKSPVETQYF.